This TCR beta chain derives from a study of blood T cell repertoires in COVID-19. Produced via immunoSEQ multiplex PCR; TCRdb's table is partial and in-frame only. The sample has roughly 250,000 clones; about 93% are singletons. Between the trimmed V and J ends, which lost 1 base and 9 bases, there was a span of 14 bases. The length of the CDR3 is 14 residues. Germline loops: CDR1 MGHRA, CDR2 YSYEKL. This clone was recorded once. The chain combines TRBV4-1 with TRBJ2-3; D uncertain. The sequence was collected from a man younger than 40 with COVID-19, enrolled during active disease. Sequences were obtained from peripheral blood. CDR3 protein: CASSQVLITLTQYF. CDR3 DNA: TGCGCCAGCAGCCAAGTACTGATCACTTTGACGCAGTATTTT.